A single T cell receptor beta chain is shown here with its context. What it binds is not known. The naive CD8 fraction comprised CD45RO-negative cells positively selected for CCR7 and excluded terminally differentiated effector memory CD45RA+ cells. Healthy and HIV-negative, the adult donors had no recent acute infections or vaccinations. The CDR3 length is 17 residues. The germline CDR1 and CDR2 sequences are SEHNR and FQNEAQ (reference sequence). J gave up 5 bases and V 5 bases, and 9 bases lay outside the gene matches. The data were obtained in a study of shared clonotypes between healthy human individuals. Study-level findings and limits: Among non-shared clonotypes, generation probabilities were lower than among those shared by all four donors.

The protocol was immunoSEQ multiplex PCR, while the TCRdb copy is restricted to in-frame clones and leaves out a portion. The sample yields 1.5 million to 2.5 million clones, around 96% seen once. This chain connects TRBV7-9 to TRBJ2-5; 15 positions match TRBD2. The receptor comes from a man aged 18 to 35 in good health. Sample: naive CD8+ T cells sorted from blood. This CDR3 reads CASSPWTSGGADETQYF. The DNA of the CDR3 is TGTGCCAGCAGCCCGTGGACTAGCGGGGGGGCGGATGAGACCCAGTACTTC. The complete variable domain, with remaining parts taken from reference TRBV7-9 and TRBJ2-5, reads DTGVSQNPRHKITKRGQNVTFRCDPISEHNRLYWYRQTLGQGPEFLTYFQNEAQLEKSRLLSDRFSAERPKGSFSTLEIQRTEQGDSAMYLCASSPWTSGGADETQYFGPGTRLLVL.